This TCR beta chain emerged from a study of blood T cells in healthy people across ages. Germline loops: CDR1 KGHSH, CDR2 LQKENI. This CDR3 is built from 14 residues. Trimming shortened V by 3 bases and J by 3 bases, and 12 bases separated the two germline ends. Together with a sample-barcoded 5' primer, a J-beta primer mix was included in a second PCR lasting roughly 6 to 12 cycles. Individual samples furnished no less than 2.5 million CDR3-containing paired-end reads apiece. MiXCR, applied by TCRdb to the 5' RACE reads, yields one record per CDR3 protein. In the table there are 650,000 to 800,000 distinct CDR3 sequences, 40% to 50% of which are singletons.

V gene TRBV18 combines with J gene TRBJ2-7; D is perhaps TRBD2 (5 bases). The sequencing input was blood. The TCR sequence derives from a man aged 55 to 70 in good health. CDR3 bases: TGTGCCAGCTCACCCGAGTACCGGGGCTACGAGCAGTACTTC. It translates to CASSPEYRGYEQYF.